A selection of T cell receptor beta chains follows, all from one sample in a study of OX40 agonist ivuxolimab in advanced cancers. Generated by immunoSEQ multiplex PCR, the TCRdb table keeps only in-frame clones and is missing some. Of 65,000 to 90,000 clones in the sample, more than 80% are singletons; the top ten hold under 0.65%. Sample: CD4+ or CD8+ T cells sorted from blood, taken in a trial of the OX40 agonist ivuxolimab. The receptors were sampled from an adult with an advanced solid tumor such as melanoma, head and neck, liver or kidney cancer. The CDR3 runs from the conserved cysteine through the conserved F or W. D genes are given only for firm matches. Some rows have no size entry. The others give once, few or many, or a class for an expanded clone.

TRBD2 . TRBJ2-2 TRBV6-1 TGTGCCAGCAAGGGACTAGCGAGGACCGGGGAGCTGTTTTTT CASKGLARTGELFF
TRBD2 . TRBJ2-1 TRBV5-4 TGTGCCAGCAGCCTGGCTAGCGGGAGGAGGAATGAGCAGTTCTTC CASSLASGRRNEQFF
. . TRBJ1-2 TRBV9 TGTGCCAGCAGCCGTGGAGGGGACTATGGCTACACCTTC CASSRGGDYGYTF
. . TRBJ1-4 TRBV5-6 TGTGCCAGCAGCTTGTTCAACCGGGAACTGTTTTTT CASSLFNRELFF
. . TRBJ1-1 TRBV9 TGTGCCAGCAGCTCGGAGTTGGGGGTACGGGACACTGAAGCTTTCTTT CASSSELGVRDTEAFF
TRBD2 . TRBJ2-7 TRBV12-5 TGTGCTAGTGGTTTCACGACTAGCCCCGAGCAGTACTTC CASGFTTSPEQYF
. . TRBJ2-1 TRBV14 TGTGCCAGCAGCCATTTGTACGGGTCGTACAATGAGCAGTTCTTC CASSHLYGSYNEQFF
. . TRBJ2-7 TRBV18 TGTGCCAGCTCACCCGACGTTGGTGGCTCCTACGAGCAGTACTTC CASSPDVGGSYEQYF
TRBD2 . TRBJ2-1 TRBV5-6 TGTGCCAGCAGCTATAGCGGGATTGACAATGAGCAGTTCTTC CASSYSGIDNEQFF
. . TRBJ2-7 TRBV15 TGTGCCACCAGCAGAGGCGGGGCCGAGCAGTACTTC CATSRGGAEQYF
. few TRBJ2-7 TRBV20-1 TGCAGCTATCAGGGCCCCTACGAGCAGTACTTC CSYQGPYEQYF
TRBD1 . TRBJ2-5 TRBV5-8 TGTGCCAGCAGCTTGGAACAGGGGGTGACCCAGTACTTC CASSLEQGVTQYF
. . TRBJ1-1 TRBV5-1 TGCGCCAGCAGCTTCTACGGGAACACTGAAGCTTTCTTT CASSFYGNTEAFF